This T cell receptor (beta chain) was obtained from a study of blood T cell repertoires in COVID-19. Study summary: The origin of the acute and convalescent COVID-19 samples was the United States, Italy and Spain.

Clones were sequenced by immunoSEQ multiplex PCR, and TCRdb holds only the in-frame ones, with some missing. The sample records hundreds of thousands of clones, around 80% being singletons. The CDR3 consists of 14 residues. The ends lost 4 bases at V and 2 bases at J; junction bases unmatched: 5. Germline V gene lookup returns CDR1 SGHRS and CDR2 YFSETQ. Sequencing was carried out using peripheral blood. The clonotype was recovered from a woman of 80 years or more with acute or convalescent COVID-19. The chain recombines TRBV5-1 with TRBJ2-7, with 8 bases matching TRBD1. CDR3 in DNA: TGCGCCAGCAGCCAGGGGACAGGAGCCTACGAGCAGTACTTC. Amino acid sequence: CASSQGTGAYEQYF.